This is a list of T cell receptor beta chains from one sample in a study of blood T cell repertoires in COVID-19. Repertoires were generated with immunoSEQ multiplex PCR, while TCRdb's copy carries only in-frame clones and drops some. The sample records some 300,000 clones, roughly 86% being singletons. The material sequenced was PBMCs or T cells enriched from blood (not recorded which). The receptor set was obtained from a woman between 25 and 40 years old who had recovered from COVID-19. Each CDR3 is given with its conserved first and last residue. Fields, in order: V gene, clone size, J gene, D gene, CDR3 DNA, CDR3 protein. A D gene is named only where the DNA matches it firmly. Clone size is not always given. Where it is, it says once, few, many or a class for expanded clones.

>TRBV9|NA|TRBJ1-1|NA
TGTGCCAGCAGCGTAGGTGGGACACCGAACACTGAAGCTTTCTTT
CASSVGGTPNTEAFF
>TRBV27|NA|TRBJ1-5|TRBD1
TGTGCCAGCAGTTTATCGGCCGGGACAGCTAATCAGCCCCAGCATTTT
CASSLSAGTANQPQHF
>TRBV2|NA|TRBJ2-2|NA
TGTGCCAGCAGTGAACAGGCCGACGGGGAGCTGTTTTTT
CASSEQADGELFF
>TRBV12-5|NA|TRBJ1-1|NA
TGTGCTAGTGGCCCCCCGGGGGTCCGGACTGAAGCTTTCTTT
CASGPPGVRTEAFF
>TRBV15|NA|TRBJ2-7|NA
TGTGCCACCAGAAACACGCGCGGCGCCTACGAGCAGTACTTC
CATRNTRGAYEQYF
>TRBV11-2|NA|TRBJ2-2|NA
TGTGCCAGCAGCTTATTTCTAGGATCCGGGGAGCTGTTTTTT
CASSLFLGSGELFF
>TRBV6-4|NA|TRBJ2-3|NA
TGTGCCAGCAGTGACAGGGGAACAGATACGCAGTATTTT
CASSDRGTDTQYF
>TRBV18|NA|TRBJ1-4|NA
TGTGCCAGCTCACCTCAACCAGGGATGGAAAAACTGTTTTTT
CASSPQPGMEKLFF
>TRBV5-8|NA|TRBJ2-5|NA
TGTGCCAGCAGCCCCAATCAAGAGACCCAGTACTTC
CASSPNQETQYF
>TRBV7-9|NA|TRBJ1-4|NA
TGTGCCAGCAGCCCGGCGGGGTGGACTAATGAAAAACTGTTTTTT
CASSPAGWTNEKLFF
>TRBV7-8|NA|TRBJ2-3|TRBD2
TGTGCCAGCAGCTCCTATAAGACTAGCGGGTCGACGGCCGATACGCAGTATTTT
CASSSYKTSGSTADTQYF
>TRBV28|NA|TRBJ2-5|NA
TGTGCCAGCCAAGACCTCCCGGGGGTTAGTGGGGAGACCCAGTACTTC
CASQDLPGVSGETQYF
>TRBV12-5|NA|TRBJ2-1|NA
TGTGCTAGTGTTGAGGGTCCCTGGACCCCCTACAATGAGCAGTTCTTC
CASVEGPWTPYNEQFF
>TRBV4-1|once|TRBJ1-1|NA
TGCGCCAGCAGCCGAGTACCACAGGAGAACACTGAAGCTTTCTTT
CASSRVPQENTEAFF
>TRBV19|NA|TRBJ1-4|TRBD1
TGTGCCAGTAGTAGGGGACAGGGATATGAAAAACTGTTTTTT
CASSRGQGYEKLFF
>TRBV6-5|NA|TRBJ2-1|TRBD2
TGTGCCAGCAGTTATATGGTAGCGGGTTCCAATGAGCAGTTCTTC
CASSYMVAGSNEQFF
>TRBV11-2|NA|TRBJ2-5|NA
TGTGCCAGCAGTAACACGAGGGAGACCCAGTACTTC
CASSNTRETQYF
>TRBV7-9|NA|TRBJ1-6|NA
TGTGCCAGCAGCTTTTTGGGCCTTAATTCACCCCTCCACTTT
CASSFLGLNSPLHF
>TRBV18|NA|TRBJ2-5|NA
TGTGCCAGCTCACCACCGGGCCCAGGGTTAGTAGAGACCCAGTACTTC
CASSPPGPGLVETQYF
>TRBV27|NA|TRBJ2-7|TRBD1
TGTGCCAGCAGTATACACAGGGGCGGCGTCGAGCAGTACTTC
CASSIHRGGVEQYF
>TRBV5-1|NA|TRBJ2-1|TRBD2
TGCGCCAGCAGACGACCCGGGACTAGCTTGCGTGAGCAGTTCTTC
CASRRPGTSLREQFF
>TRBV28|NA|TRBJ2-1|NA
TGTGCCAGCAGTTTAGAGGGACACAGCTCCTACAATGAGCAGTTCTTC
CASSLEGHSSYNEQFF
>TRBV27|NA|TRBJ2-6|NA
TGTGCCAGCAGCCCCCCCTCCCCCTCCCCTGGGGCCAACGTCCTGACTTTC
CASSPPSPSPGANVLTF
>TRBV27|NA|TRBJ1-6|NA
TGTGCCAGCAGTTTCGTCCCTTTTAATTCACCCCTCCACTTT
CASSFVPFNSPLHF
>TRBV27|once|TRBJ1-1|NA
TGTGCCAGCAGTTTCGGGATGCAGAACACTGAAGCTTTCTTT
CASSFGMQNTEAFF
>TRBV10-3|NA|TRBJ1-1|NA
TGTGCCATCAGTGAAAGGGGGTTTGAAGCTTTCTTT
CAISERGFEAFF
>TRBV6-2/TRBV6-3|NA|TRBJ1-2|TRBD1
TGTGCCAGCAGTTACTCGACACGATCAATCAGGGGGTATAACTATGGCTACACCTTC
CASSYSTRSIRGYNYGYTF
>TRBV2|NA|TRBJ2-1|TRBD2
TGTGCCAGCAGTGAGGGGGGGGCCTACAATGAGCAGTTCTTC
CASSEGGAYNEQFF
>TRBV9|NA|TRBJ2-1|NA
TGTGCCAGCAGCCCCAGACCCCAGCGAGGTGAGCAGTTCTTC
CASSPRPQRGEQFF
>TRBV11-2|NA|TRBJ1-6|NA
TGTGCCAGCAGCTTATTGACCGAGGGTTCACCCCTCCACTTT
CASSLLTEGSPLHF
>TRBV30|NA|TRBJ1-2|NA
TGTGCCTGGAGTGTACGGACATTCAACGGCTACACCTTC
CAWSVRTFNGYTF
>TRBV3-1/TRBV3-2|NA|TRBJ2-5|TRBD2
TGTGCCAGCAGCCTACCGATTGCCGGGACTACGGAGACCCAGTACTTC
CASSLPIAGTTETQYF
>TRBV7-2|NA|TRBJ2-5|TRBD2
TGTGCCAGCAGCTTAGAACTAGCGCCACAGTACTTC
CASSLELAPQYF
>TRBV7-2|NA|TRBJ1-4|NA
TGTGCCAGCAGCTTACCAAAGGGGGGGGCGACAACTAATGAAAAACTGTTTTTT
CASSLPKGGATTNEKLFF
>TRBV5-4|NA|TRBJ2-5|TRBD2
TGTGCCAGCAGCGCCCGGACTAGCGGGAGCCAAGAGACCCAGTACTTC
CASSARTSGSQETQYF
>TRBV11-2|NA|TRBJ2-7|NA
TGTGCCAGCAGCTCCCCCGCGGGCTTCCACGAGCAGTACTTC
CASSSPAGFHEQYF
>TRBV11-2|NA|TRBJ1-4|TRBD1
TGTGCCAGCAGCTCGGGACAGTTTAATGAAAAACTGTTTTTT
CASSSGQFNEKLFF
>TRBV4-1|NA|TRBJ2-7|TRBD2
TGCGCCAGCAGCCCGGGGAGCGGGAGGGCCTTCGAGCAGTACTTC
CASSPGSGRAFEQYF
>TRBV6-5|NA|TRBJ2-3|NA
TGTGCCAGCAGTTACTCATCCGGGGAACCCCGTAATACGCAGTATTTT
CASSYSSGEPRNTQYF
>TRBV27|few|TRBJ1-6|TRBD1
TGTGCCAGCAGCCGAGACAGGGCTCGATATAATTCACCCCTCCACTTT
CASSRDRARYNSPLHF
>TRBV20-1|NA|TRBJ1-2|TRBD1
TGCAGTGCTAGTTCCCATGACAGGGCGTTGTCCGATGGCTACACCTTC
CSASSHDRALSDGYTF
>TRBV29-1|NA|TRBJ1-2|TRBD1
TGCAGCGTTGCCCCACAGGGGGCCGGCTATGGCTACACCTTC
CSVAPQGAGYGYTF
>TRBV11-1|once|TRBJ2-2|TRBD1
TGTGCCAGCAGCTCCGGGACAGGGTTTTTCCCCGGGGAGCTGTTTTTT
CASSSGTGFFPGELFF
>TRBV10-3|NA|TRBJ2-1|NA
TGTGCCATCAGTGGGTCGATCCAGCTCCGACGAGGCTACAATGAGCAGTTCTTC
CAISGSIQLRRGYNEQFF
>TRBV18|NA|TRBJ1-1|NA
TGTGCCAGCTCTACTGTGACCGGGACTCATTTGAACACTGAAGCTTTCTTT
CASSTVTGTHLNTEAFF
>TRBV4-1|once|TRBJ2-3|TRBD2
TGCGCCAGCAGCCGAACCCACTACTTAGCGGGAGGGGAGACAGATACGCAGTATTTT
CASSRTHYLAGGETDTQYF
>TRBV3-1/TRBV3-2|NA|TRBJ1-4|TRBD1
TGTGCCAGCAGCCGGGGACAGGGTGTTGAAAAACTGTTTTTT
CASSRGQGVEKLFF
>TRBV11-2|NA|TRBJ2-7|NA
TGTGCCAGCAGCTCAATGGGGCAGGGCTATCACTTC
CASSSMGQGYHF
>TRBV5-1|NA|TRBJ1-5|NA
TGCGCCAGCAGCTTGGCAGGGGCGGACAATCAGCCCCAGCATTTT
CASSLAGADNQPQHF
>TRBV25-1|NA|TRBJ1-4|NA
TGTGCCAGCAGTGAATCCAGGGGCGTTAATGAAAAACTGTTTTTT
CASSESRGVNEKLFF
>TRBV2|NA|TRBJ1-6|NA
TGTGCCAGCAGTGAAGCGCGTTCACCCCTCCACTTT
CASSEARSPLHF
>TRBV19|once|TRBJ2-7|TRBD1
TGTGCCAGTAGTATAGGGGGACAGGGTTTCTACGAGCAGTACTTC
CASSIGGQGFYEQYF
>TRBV11-3|NA|TRBJ2-5|NA
TGTGCCAGCAGCCCCCGAGTGTCCCGACAAGAGACCCAGTACTTC
CASSPRVSRQETQYF
>TRBV12-5|NA|TRBJ2-1|NA
TGTGCTAGTGGTTTTCATGGGGGGAGTGAGCAGTTCTTC
CASGFHGGSEQFF
>TRBV19|NA|TRBJ1-3|NA
TGTGCCAGTACCGGGGATTCTGGAAACACCATATATTTT
CASTGDSGNTIYF
>TRBV30|NA|TRBJ2-3|NA
TGTGCCTGGAGCCGGGGGGACACCGATACGCAGTATTTT
CAWSRGDTDTQYF
>TRBV6-5|NA|TRBJ2-1|TRBD1
TGTGCCAGCAGCCTCGGGACAGGGGGATACTATGAGCAGTTCTTC
CASSLGTGGYYEQFF